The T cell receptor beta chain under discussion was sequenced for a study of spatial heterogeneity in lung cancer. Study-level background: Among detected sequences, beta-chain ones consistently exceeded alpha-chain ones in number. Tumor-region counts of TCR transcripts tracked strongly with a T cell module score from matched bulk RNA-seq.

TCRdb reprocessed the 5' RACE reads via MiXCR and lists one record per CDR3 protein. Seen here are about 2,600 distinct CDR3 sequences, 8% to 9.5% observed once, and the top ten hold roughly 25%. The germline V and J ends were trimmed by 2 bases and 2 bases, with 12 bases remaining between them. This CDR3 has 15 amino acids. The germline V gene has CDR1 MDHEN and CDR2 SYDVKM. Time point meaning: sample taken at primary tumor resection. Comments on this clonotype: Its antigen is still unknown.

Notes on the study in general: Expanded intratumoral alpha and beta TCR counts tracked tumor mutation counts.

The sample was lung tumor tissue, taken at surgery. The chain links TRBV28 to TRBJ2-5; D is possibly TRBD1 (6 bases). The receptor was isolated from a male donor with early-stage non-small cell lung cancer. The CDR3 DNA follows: TGTGCCAGCAGTTTACGGGGTAGGGGGCAAGAGACCCAGTACTTC. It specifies CASSLRGRGQETQYF.